This entry describes one TCR beta chain. The V gene end was trimmed by 0 bases and the J gene end by 9 bases; junction bases not matched to a gene: 16. This CDR3 region has 17 residues. Germline lookup yields CDR1 SGHTA and CDR2 FQGNSA. This sample stems from a study of shared T cell receptors in the human thymus. Assay used: immunoSEQ multiplex PCR; TCRdb lists only in-frame clones, some missing. This table has some 640,000 clones, approximately 89% appearing once. The data were also submitted as part of a second study, on human thymus T cells.

The chain recombines TRBV7-2 with TRBJ2-7; 8 bases fit TRBD2. The TCR comes from a boy under two years old with a congenital heart defect. The sequenced sample consisted of thymocytes. CDR3 in DNA: TGTGCCAGCAGCTTAGCGCGGGAGGTGGGAGTATCTACCGGGCAGTACTTC. It is translated as CASSLAREVGVSTGQYF.